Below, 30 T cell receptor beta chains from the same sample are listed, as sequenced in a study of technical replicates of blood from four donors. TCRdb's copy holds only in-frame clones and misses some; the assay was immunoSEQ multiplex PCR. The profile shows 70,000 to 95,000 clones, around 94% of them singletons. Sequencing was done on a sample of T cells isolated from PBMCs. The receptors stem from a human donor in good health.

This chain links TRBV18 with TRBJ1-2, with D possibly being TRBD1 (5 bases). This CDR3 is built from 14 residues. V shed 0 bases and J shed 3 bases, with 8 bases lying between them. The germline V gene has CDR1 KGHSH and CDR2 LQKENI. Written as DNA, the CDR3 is TGTGCCAGCTCACCACCAGGGGCGGACTATGGCTACACCTTC. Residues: CASSPPGADYGYTF.

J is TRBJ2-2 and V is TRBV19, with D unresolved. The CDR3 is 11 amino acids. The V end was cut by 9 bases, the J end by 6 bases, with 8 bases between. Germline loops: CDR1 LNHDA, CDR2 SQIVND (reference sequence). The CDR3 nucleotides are TGTGCCAGCTCCCTCGCCGGGGAGCTGTTTTTT. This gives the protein CASSLAGELFF.

The DNA for the CDR3 is TGTGCCAGCTCACCTCCAGGATCCCCTGGGGCCAACGTCCTGACTTTC. Its protein product is CASSPPGSPGANVLTF. The chain is built from TRBV18 and TRBJ2-6, with unresolved D. CDR1 KGHSH and CDR2 LQKENI come from the germline V gene. This CDR3 has 16 residues. Deletions cut 3 bases from V and 2 bases from J, with 11 bases between.

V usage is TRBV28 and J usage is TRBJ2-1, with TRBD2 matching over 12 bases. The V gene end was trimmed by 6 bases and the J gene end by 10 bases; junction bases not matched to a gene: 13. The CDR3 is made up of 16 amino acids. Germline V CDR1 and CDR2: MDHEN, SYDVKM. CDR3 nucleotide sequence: TGTGCCAGCAGCTATCCCCCTAGCGGGAGGGCAATCGAGCAGTTCTTC. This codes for CASSYPPSGRAIEQFF.

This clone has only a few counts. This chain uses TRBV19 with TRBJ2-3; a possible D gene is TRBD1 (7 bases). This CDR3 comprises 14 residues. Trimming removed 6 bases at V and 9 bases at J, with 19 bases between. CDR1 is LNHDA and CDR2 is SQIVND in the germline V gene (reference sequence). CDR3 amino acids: CASRSEIQGGTQYF. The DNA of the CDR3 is TGTGCCAGTAGAAGCGAGATCCAGGGGGGAACGCAGTATTTT. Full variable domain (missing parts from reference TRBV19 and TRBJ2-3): DGGITQSPKYLFRKEGQNVTLSCEQNLNHDAMYWYRQDPGQGLRLIYYSQIVNDFQKGDIAEGYSVSREKKESFPLTVTSAQKNPTAFYLCASRSEIQGGTQYFGPGTRLTVL.

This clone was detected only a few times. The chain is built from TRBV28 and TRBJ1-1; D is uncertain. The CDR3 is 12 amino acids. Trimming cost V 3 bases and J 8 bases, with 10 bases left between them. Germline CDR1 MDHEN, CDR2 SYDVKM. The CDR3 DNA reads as TGTGCCAGCAGTTTGAGGTTCGTCGAAGCTTTCTTT. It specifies CASSLRFVEAFF.

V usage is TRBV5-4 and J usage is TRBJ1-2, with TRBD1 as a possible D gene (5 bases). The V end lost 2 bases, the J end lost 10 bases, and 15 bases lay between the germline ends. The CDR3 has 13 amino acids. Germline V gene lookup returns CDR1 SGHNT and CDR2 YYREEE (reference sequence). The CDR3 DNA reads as TGTGCCAGCAGCTTCTGGGCGGACAACCTCTACACCTTC. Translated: CASSFWADNLYTF.

The CDR3 protein is CASSQGGGPSFGNEQFF. The CDR3 bases are TGCGCCAGCAGCCAAGGGGGGGGCCCATCCTTTGGGAATGAGCAGTTCTTC. The rearrangement uses TRBV4-1 and TRBJ2-1; D may be TRBD2 (7 bases). This CDR3 comprises 17 residues. V lost 1 base, J lost 7 bases, and 20 bases lay in between. Germline V gene sequence: CDR1 MGHRA, CDR2 YSYEKL.

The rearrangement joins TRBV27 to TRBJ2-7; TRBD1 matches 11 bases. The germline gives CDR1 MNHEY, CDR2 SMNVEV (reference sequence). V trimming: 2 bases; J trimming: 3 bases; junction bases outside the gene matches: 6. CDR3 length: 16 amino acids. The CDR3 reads CASSLRGQGAIYEQYF. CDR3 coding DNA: TGTGCCAGCAGTTTAAGAGGACAGGGGGCCATCTACGAGCAGTACTTC.

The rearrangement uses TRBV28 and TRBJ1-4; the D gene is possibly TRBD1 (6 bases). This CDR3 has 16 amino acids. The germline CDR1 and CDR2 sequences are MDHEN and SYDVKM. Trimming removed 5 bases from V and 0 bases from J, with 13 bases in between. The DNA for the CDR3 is TGTGCCAGCAGTGTCGGACAGCGAACAACTAATGAAAAACTGTTTTTT. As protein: CASSVGQRTTNEKLFF. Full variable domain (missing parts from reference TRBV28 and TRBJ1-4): DVKVTQSSRYLVKRTGEKVFLECVQDMDHENMFWYRQDPGLGLRLIYFSYDVKMKEKGDIPEGYSVSREKKERFSLILESASTNQTSMYLCASSVGQRTTNEKLFFGSGTQLSVL.

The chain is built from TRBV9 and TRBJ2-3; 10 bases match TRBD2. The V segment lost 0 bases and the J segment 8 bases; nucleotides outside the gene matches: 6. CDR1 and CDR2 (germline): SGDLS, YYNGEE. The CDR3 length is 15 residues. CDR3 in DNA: TGTGCCAGCAGCGTAGCCCTTTTAGCGGGAGGTACGCAGTATTTT. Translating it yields CASSVALLAGGTQYF.

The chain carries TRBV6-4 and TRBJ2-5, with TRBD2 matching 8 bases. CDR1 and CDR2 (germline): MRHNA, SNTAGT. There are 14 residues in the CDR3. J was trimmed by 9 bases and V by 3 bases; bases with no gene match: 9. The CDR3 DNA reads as TGTGCCAGCAGTGAATCAGGAGCCGGGGGGGCCCAGTACTTC. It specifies CASSESGAGGAQYF.

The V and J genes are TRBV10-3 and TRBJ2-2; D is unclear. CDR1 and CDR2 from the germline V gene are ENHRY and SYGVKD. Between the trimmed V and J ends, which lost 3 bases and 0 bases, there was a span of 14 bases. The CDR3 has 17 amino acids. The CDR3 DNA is TGTGCCATCAGTGACGGAAGGTCGGGTCCGAACACCGGGGAGCTGTTTTTT. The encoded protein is CAISDGRSGPNTGELFF.

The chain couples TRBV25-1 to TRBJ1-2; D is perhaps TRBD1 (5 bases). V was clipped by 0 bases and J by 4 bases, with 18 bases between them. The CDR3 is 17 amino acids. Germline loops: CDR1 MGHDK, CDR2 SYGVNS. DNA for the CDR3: TGTGCCAGCAGTGAATATGGGGAGGGGTTCAAGTCCTATGGCTACACCTTC. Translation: CASSEYGEGFKSYGYTF.

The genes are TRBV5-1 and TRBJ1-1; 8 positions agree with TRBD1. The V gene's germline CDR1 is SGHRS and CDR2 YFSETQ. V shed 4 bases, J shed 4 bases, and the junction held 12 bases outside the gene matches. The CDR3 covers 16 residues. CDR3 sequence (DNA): TGCGCCAGCAGCCCCTATCTCCAGGGGGCGAGCACTGAAGCTTTCTTT. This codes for CASSPYLQGASTEAFF.

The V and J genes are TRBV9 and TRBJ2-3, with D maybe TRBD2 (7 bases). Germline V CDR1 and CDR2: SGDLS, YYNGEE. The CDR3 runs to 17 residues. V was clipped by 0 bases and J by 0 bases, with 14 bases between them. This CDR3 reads CASSVGEGVPSTDTQYF. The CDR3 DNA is TGTGCCAGCAGCGTAGGGGAGGGGGTACCTAGCACAGATACGCAGTATTTT.

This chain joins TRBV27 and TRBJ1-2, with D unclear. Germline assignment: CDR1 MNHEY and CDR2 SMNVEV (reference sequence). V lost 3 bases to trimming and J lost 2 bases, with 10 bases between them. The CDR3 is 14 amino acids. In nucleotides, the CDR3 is TGTGCCAGCAGTTTGGAGCCCAAGAACTATGGCTACACCTTC. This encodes CASSLEPKNYGYTF.

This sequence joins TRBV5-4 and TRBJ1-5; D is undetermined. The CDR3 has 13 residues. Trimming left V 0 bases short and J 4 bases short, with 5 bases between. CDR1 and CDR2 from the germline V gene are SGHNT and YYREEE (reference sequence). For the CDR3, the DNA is TGTGCCAGCAGCTTGGCGGGAAATCAGCCCCAGCATTTT. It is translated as CASSLAGNQPQHF. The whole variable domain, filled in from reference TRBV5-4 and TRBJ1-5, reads ETGVTQSPTHLIKTRGQQVTLRCSSQSGHNTVSWYQQALGQGPQFIFQYYREEENGRGNFPPRFSGLQFPNYSSELNVNALELDDSALYLCASSLAGNQPQHFGDGTRLSIL.

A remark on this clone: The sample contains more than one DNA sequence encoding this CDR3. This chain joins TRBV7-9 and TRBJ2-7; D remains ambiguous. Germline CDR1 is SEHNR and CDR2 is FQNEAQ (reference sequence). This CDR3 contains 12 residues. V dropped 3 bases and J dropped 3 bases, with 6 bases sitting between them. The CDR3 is CASSLGSYEQYF. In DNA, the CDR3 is TGTGCCAGCAGCTTGGGCAGCTACGAGCAGTACTTC.

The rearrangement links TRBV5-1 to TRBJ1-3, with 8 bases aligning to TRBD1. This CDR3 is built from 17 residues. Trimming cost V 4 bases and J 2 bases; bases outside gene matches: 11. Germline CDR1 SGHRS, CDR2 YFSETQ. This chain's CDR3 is CASSGQPGGAPGNTIYF. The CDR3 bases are TGCGCCAGCAGCGGGCAGCCAGGGGGCGCGCCTGGAAACACCATATATTTT.

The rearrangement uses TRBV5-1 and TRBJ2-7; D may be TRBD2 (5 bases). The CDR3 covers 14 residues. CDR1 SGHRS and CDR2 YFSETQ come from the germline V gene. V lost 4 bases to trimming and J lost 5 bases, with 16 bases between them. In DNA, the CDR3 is TGCGCCAGCAGCACCCGGGTAGCGAGCAACGAGCAGTACTTC. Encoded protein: CASSTRVASNEQYF.

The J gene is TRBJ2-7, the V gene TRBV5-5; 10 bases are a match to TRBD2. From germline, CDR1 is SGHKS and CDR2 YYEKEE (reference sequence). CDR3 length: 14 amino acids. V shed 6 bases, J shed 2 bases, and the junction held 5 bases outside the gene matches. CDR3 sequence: CASTVAGGTYEQYF. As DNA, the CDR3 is TGTGCCAGCACCGTAGCGGGGGGAACCTACGAGCAGTACTTC.

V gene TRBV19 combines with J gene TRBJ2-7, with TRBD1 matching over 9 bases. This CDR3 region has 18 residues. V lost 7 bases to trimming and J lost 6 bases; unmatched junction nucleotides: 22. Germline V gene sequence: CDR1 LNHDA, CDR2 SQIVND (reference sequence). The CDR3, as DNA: TGTGCCAGTACCTTGAGGGGGGCGTCCGGGACAGGGAACTCCGAGCAGTACTTC. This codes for CASTLRGASGTGNSEQYF.

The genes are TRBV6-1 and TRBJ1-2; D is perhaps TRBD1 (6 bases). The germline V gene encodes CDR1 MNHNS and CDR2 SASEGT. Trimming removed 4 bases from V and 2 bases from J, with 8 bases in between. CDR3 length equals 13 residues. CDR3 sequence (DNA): TGTGCCAGCAGTGCAGGGGTCAACTATGGCTACACCTTC. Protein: CASSAGVNYGYTF.

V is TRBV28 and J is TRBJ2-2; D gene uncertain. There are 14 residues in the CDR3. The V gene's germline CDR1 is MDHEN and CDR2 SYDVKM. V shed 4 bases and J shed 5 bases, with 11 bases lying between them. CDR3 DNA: TGTGCCAGCAGTTCGATCCGAGCGACCGGGGAGCTGTTTTTT. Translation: CASSSIRATGELFF.

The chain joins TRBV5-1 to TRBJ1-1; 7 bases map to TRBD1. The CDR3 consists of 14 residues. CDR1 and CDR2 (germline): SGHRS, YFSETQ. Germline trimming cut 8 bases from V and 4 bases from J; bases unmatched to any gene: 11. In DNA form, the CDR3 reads TGCGCCAGTAGCAACAGGGGAGGAGGCACTGAAGCTTTCTTT. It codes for CASSNRGGGTEAFF.

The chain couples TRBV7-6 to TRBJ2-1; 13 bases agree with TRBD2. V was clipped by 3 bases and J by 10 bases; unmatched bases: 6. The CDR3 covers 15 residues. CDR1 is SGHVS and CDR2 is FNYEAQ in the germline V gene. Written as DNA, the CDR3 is TGTGCCAGCAGCTTTGGACTAGCGGGAGATGAAGAGCAGTTCTTC. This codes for CASSFGLAGDEEQFF.

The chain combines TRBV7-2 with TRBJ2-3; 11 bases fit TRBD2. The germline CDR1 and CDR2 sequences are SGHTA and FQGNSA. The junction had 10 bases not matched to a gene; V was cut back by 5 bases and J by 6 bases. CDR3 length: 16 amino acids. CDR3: CASSPTSGSVVDTQYF. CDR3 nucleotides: TGTGCCAGCAGCCCAACTAGCGGGAGTGTTGTCGATACGCAGTATTTT.

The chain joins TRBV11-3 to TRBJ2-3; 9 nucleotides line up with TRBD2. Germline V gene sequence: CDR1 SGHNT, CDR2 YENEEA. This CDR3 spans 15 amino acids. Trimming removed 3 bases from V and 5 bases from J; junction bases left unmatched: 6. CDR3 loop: CASSLVAGVLDTQYF. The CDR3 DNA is TGTGCCAGCAGCTTGGTAGCGGGGGTGTTAGATACGCAGTATTTT.

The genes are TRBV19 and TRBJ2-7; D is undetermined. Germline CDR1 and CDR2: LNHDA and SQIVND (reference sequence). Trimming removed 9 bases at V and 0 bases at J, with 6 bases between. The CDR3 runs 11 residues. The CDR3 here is CASSGSYEQYF. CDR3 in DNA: TGTGCCAGCTCAGGCTCCTACGAGCAGTACTTC.